These 8 T cell receptor beta chains came from one sample sequenced in a study of blood T cell repertoires in COVID-19 (dated by TCRdb to about 2020). Receptors were amplified or captured by the immunoSEQ multiplex PCR assay. TCRdb stores this immuneACCESS table with in-frame sequences only. Part of the clones is absent; in the studies checked, under half of the shortfall reflects unresolved V genes, and no reason is known for the rest. The sample table shows about 160,000 clones, and about 88% are seen once. The leading ten clones occupy about 5.8% of the sample. The sequencing sample was made of peripheral blood. These receptors originate from a woman in her forties or fifties with COVID-19, enrolled during active disease.

V gene TRBV7-2 combines with J gene TRBJ1-5, with D possibly matching TRBD1 (6 bases). CDR1 is SGHTA, CDR2 FQGNSA, per germline. Trimming removed 5 bases at V and 0 bases at J, with 11 bases between. The CDR3 contains 15 residues. DNA for the CDR3: TGTGCCAGCAGCCCCGAACAGGGTAGCAATCAGCCCCAGCATTTT. This encodes CASSPEQGSNQPQHF.

The J gene is TRBJ1-3, the V gene TRBV9, with D perhaps TRBD1 (5 bases). Between the trimmed V and J ends, which lost 4 bases and 0 bases, there was a span of 8 bases. The CDR3 is 14 residues long. Germline CDR1 is SGDLS and CDR2 is YYNGEE. This chain's CDR3 is CASSPGNSGNTIYF. In nucleotides, the CDR3 is TGTGCCAGCAGCCCAGGGAACTCTGGAAACACCATATATTTT.

J is TRBJ1-6 and V is TRBV10-3, with D uncertain. Germline V gives CDR1 ENHRY, CDR2 SYGVKD. V dropped 2 bases and J dropped 7 bases, with 9 bases sitting between them. The CDR3 is made up of 14 amino acids. The CDR3: CAISEVQRNSPLHF. The CDR3 bases are TGTGCCATCAGTGAGGTCCAGCGAAATTCACCCCTCCACTTT.

The chain is built from TRBV11-3 and TRBJ2-5; TRBD2 matches 14 bases. CDR3 size: 17 residues. V was clipped by 4 bases and J by 4 bases; unmatched bases: 8. Germline lookup yields CDR1 SGHNT and CDR2 YENEEA. The DNA of the CDR3 is TGTGCCAGCAGCTCCGGGACTAGCGGGGGACTTCGAGAGACCCAGTACTTC. As protein: CASSSGTSGGLRETQYF. The full variable domain, its missing parts supplied by reference TRBV11-3 and TRBJ2-5, is EAGVVQSPRYKIIEKKQPVAFWCNPISGHNTLYWYLQNLGQGPELLIRYENEEAVDDSQLPKDRFSAERLKGVDSTLKIQPAELGDSAVYLCASSSGTSGGLRETQYFGPGTRLLVL.

The genes are TRBV12-5 and TRBJ1-3; TRBD1 aligns across 8 bases. After removal of 1 base from V and 3 bases from J, the junction contained 5 bases not matched to a gene. This CDR3 region has 16 residues. Per germline, CDR1 LGHNT and CDR2 FRNRAP. The CDR3 nucleotides read TGTGCTAGTGGTTTGGCCGTCGGACAGGGTGGAAACACCATATATTTT. Translated: CASGLAVGQGGNTIYF. The variable domain in full, completed from reference TRBV12-5 and TRBJ1-3, reads DARVTQTPRHKVTEMGQEVTMRCQPILGHNTVFWYRQTMMQGLELLAYFRNRAPLDDSGMPKDRFSAEMPDATLATLKIQPSEPRDSAVYFCASGLAVGQGGNTIYFGEGSWLTVV.

This chain joins TRBV12-3 or TRBV12-4 and TRBJ2-1, with 7 positions matching TRBD1. This CDR3 has 13 amino acids. The trim removed 6 bases at V and 6 bases at J, leaving 5 bases unmatched. The CDR3 bases are TGTGCCAGCAGCTACGACAGGGTCAATGAGCAGTTCTTC. Translated, it gives CASSYDRVNEQFF.

The chain recombines TRBV5-4 with TRBJ2-3; no clear D gene. The CDR3 sequence is 14 residues long. CDR1 and CDR2 (germline): SGHNT, YYREEE (reference sequence). The V end was cut by 1 base, the J end by 2 bases, with 8 bases between. In DNA form, the CDR3 reads TGTGCCAGCAGCTTGCTGGAGTCCACAGATACGCAGTATTTT. Its protein product is CASSLLESTDTQYF.

The V and J genes are TRBV2 and TRBJ2-3; TRBD2 matches 11 bases. The CDR3 runs to 16 residues. Germline V gene data show CDR1 as SNHLY and CDR2 as FYNNEI. The junction had 4 bases not matched to a gene; V was cut back by 3 bases and J by 2 bases. For the CDR3, the DNA is TGTGCCAGCAGTGAGCTAGCGGGGGGTACCACAGATACGCAGTATTTT. Protein sequence: CASSELAGGTTDTQYF.